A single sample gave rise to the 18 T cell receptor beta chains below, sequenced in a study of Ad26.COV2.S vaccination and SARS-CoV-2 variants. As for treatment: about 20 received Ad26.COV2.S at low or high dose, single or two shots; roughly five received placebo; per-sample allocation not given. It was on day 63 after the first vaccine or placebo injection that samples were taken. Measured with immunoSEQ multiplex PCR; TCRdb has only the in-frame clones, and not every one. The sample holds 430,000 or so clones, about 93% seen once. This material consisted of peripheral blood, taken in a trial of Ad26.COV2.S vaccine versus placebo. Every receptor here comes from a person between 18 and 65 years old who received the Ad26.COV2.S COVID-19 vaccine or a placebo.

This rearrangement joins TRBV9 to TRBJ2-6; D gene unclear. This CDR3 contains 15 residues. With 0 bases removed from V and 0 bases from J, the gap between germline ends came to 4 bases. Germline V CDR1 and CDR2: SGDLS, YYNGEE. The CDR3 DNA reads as TGTGCCAGCAGCGTAGTGGACTCTGGGGCCAACGTCCTGACTTTC. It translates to CASSVVDSGANVLTF.

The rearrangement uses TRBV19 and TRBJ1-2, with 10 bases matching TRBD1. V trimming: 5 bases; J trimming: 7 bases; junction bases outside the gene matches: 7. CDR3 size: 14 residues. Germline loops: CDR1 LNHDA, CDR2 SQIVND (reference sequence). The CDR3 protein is CASSATGGASGYTF. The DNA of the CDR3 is TGTGCCAGTAGTGCGACAGGGGGCGCGAGTGGCTACACCTTC.

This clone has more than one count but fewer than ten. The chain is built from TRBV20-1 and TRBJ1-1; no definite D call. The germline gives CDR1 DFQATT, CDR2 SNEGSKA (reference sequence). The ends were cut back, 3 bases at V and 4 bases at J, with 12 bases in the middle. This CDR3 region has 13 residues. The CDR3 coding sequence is TGCAGTGCTAGTTGGACTTTGGGCACTGAAGCTTTCTTT. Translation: CSASWTLGTEAFF.

CDR3 protein: CASSLVNSLNTEAFF. The CDR3 bases are TGTGCCAGCAGCTTGGTTAACAGTTTAAACACTGAAGCTTTCTTT. The gene calls are TRBV5-4 and TRBJ1-1; D ambiguous. Germline V CDR1 and CDR2: SGHNT, YYREEE (reference sequence). CDR3 size: 15 residues. V was shortened by 0 bases and J by 2 bases, with 11 bases between the two germline ends.

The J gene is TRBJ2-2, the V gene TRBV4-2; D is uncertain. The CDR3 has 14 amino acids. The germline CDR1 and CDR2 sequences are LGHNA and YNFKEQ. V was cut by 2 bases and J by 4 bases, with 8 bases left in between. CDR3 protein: CASSQPGGTGELFF. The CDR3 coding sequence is TGTGCCAGCAGCCAACCCGGTGGCACCGGGGAGCTGTTTTTT.

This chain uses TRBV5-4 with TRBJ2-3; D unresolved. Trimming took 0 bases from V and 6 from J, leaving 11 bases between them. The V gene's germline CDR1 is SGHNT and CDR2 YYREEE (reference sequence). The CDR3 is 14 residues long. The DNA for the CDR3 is TGTGCCAGCAGCTTGGGCTCTCGTGGGGATACGCAGTATTTT. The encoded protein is CASSLGSRGDTQYF.

The CDR3 sequence is CASSSGLSTDTQYF. The CDR3 DNA reads as TGTGCCAGTAGTAGCGGCCTGAGCACAGATACGCAGTATTTT. This rearrangement joins TRBV19 to TRBJ2-3, with D unclear. The germline CDR1 and CDR2 sequences are LNHDA and SQIVND (reference sequence). V was pared by 4 bases and J by 0 bases, with 8 bases between. The CDR3 covers 14 residues.

CDR3 sequence (DNA): TGTGCCAGCAGCTCGTTTCCCCTAGCGGGAGGGCCCCTCAATGAGCAGTTCTTC. It codes for CASSSFPLAGGPLNEQFF. The V and J genes are TRBV7-3 and TRBJ2-1; TRBD2 aligns across 12 bases. CDR1 SGHTA and CDR2 FQGTGA come from the germline V gene. V dropped 4 bases and J dropped 6; count of bases not matched to a gene: 13. The CDR3 length is 18 residues. Drawing the rest from reference TRBV7-3 and TRBJ2-1, the complete variable domain is GAGVSQTPSNKVTEKGKYVELRCDPISGHTALYWYRQSLGQGPEFLIYFQGTGAADDSGLPNDRFFAVRPEGSVSTLKIQRTERGDSAVYLCASSSFPLAGGPLNEQFFGPGTRLTVL.

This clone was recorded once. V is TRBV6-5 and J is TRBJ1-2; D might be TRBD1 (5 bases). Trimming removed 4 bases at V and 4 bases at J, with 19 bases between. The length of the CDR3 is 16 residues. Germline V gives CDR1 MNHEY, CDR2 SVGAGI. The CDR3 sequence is CASSSGGGFVGYGYTF. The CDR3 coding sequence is TGTGCCAGCAGTTCCGGGGGGGGGTTCGTCGGCTATGGCTACACCTTC.

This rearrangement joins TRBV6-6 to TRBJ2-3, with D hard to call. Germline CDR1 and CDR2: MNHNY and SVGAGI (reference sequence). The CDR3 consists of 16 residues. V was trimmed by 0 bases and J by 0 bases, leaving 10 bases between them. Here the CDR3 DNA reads TGTGCCAGCAGTTACTCGACCGGCCCTAGCACAGATACGCAGTATTTT. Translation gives CASSYSTGPSTDTQYF.

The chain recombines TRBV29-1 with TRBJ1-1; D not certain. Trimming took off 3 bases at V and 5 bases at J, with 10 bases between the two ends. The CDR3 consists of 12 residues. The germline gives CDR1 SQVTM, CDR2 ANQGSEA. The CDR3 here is CSVDASGTEAFF. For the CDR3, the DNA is TGCAGCGTTGACGCCTCGGGGACTGAAGCTTTCTTT.

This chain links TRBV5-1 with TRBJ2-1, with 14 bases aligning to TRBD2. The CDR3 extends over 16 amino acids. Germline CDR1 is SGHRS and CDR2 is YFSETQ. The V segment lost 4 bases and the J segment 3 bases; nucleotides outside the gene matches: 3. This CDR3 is CASSAGTSGGYNEQFF. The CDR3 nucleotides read TGCGCCAGCAGCGCCGGGACTAGCGGGGGCTACAATGAGCAGTTCTTC.

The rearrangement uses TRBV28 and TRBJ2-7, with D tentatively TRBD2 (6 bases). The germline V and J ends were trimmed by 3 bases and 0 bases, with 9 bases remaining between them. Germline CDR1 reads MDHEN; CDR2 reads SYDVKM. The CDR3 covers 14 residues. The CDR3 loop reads CASSFRGVSYEQYF. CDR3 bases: TGTGCCAGCAGTTTTCGCGGGGTCTCCTACGAGCAGTACTTC. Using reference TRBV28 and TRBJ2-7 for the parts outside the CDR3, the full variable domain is DVKVTQSSRYLVKRTGEKVFLECVQDMDHENMFWYRQDPGLGLRLIYFSYDVKMKEKGDIPEGYSVSREKKERFSLILESASTNQTSMYLCASSFRGVSYEQYFGPGTRLTVT.

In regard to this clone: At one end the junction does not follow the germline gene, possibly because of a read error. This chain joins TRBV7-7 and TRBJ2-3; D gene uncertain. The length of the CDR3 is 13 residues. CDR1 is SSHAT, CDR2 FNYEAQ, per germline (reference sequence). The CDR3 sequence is CASSLTGTDTQYF. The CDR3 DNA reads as TGTGCTAGCAGCTTAACAGGCACAGATACGCAGTATTTT.

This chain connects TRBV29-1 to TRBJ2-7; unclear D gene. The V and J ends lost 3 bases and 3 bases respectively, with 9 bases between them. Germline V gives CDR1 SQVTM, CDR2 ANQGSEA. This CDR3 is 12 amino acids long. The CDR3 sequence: CSVEDGSYEQYF. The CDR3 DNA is TGCAGCGTTGAGGACGGCAGCTACGAGCAGTACTTC.

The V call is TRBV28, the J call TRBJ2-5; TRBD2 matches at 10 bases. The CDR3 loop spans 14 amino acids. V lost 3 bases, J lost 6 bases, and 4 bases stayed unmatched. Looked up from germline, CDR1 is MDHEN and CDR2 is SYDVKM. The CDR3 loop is CASSLTSGWKTQYF. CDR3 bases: TGTGCCAGCAGTTTGACTAGCGGGTGGAAGACCCAGTACTTC.

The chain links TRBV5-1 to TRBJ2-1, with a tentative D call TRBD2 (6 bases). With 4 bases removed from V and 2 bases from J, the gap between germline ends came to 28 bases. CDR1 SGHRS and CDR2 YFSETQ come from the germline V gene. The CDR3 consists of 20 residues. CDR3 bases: TGCGCCAGCAGCCCCCCAGCCTCCTATGGAGGGCCGGCGGCCTACAATGAGCAGTTCTTC. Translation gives CASSPPASYGGPAAYNEQFF.

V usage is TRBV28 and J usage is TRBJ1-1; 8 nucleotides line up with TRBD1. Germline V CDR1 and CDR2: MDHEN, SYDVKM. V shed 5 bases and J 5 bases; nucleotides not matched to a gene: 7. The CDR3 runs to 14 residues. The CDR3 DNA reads TGTGCCAGCAGTGGTACAGGGGGGCAGACTGAAGCTTTCTTT. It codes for CASSGTGGQTEAFF. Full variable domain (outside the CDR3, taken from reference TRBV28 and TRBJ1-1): DVKVTQSSRYLVKRTGEKVFLECVQDMDHENMFWYRQDPGLGLRLIYFSYDVKMKEKGDIPEGYSVSREKKERFSLILESASTNQTSMYLCASSGTGGQTEAFFGQGTRLTVV.